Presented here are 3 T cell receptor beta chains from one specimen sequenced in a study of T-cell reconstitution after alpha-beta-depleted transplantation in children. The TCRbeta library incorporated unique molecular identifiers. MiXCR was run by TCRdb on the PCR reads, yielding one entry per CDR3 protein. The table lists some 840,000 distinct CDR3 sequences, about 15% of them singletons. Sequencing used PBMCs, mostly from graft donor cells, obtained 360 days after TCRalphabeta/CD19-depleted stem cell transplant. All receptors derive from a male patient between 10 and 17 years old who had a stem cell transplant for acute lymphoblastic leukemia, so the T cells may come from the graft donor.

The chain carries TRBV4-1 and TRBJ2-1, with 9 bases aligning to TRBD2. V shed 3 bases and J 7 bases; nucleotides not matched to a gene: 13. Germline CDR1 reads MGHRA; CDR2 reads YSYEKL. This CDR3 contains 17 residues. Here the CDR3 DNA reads TGCGCCAGCAGCCACAGAGCCATGTTGAGCGGGAGGAATGAGCAGTTCTTC. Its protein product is CASSHRAMLSGRNEQFF.

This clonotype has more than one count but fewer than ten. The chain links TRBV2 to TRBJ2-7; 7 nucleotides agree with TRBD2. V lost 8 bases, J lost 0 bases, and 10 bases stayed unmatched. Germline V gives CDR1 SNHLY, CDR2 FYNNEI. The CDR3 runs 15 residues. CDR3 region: CASGGEIRNSYEQYF. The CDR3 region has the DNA TGTGCCAGCGGGGGGGAAATCAGGAACTCCTACGAGCAGTACTTC.

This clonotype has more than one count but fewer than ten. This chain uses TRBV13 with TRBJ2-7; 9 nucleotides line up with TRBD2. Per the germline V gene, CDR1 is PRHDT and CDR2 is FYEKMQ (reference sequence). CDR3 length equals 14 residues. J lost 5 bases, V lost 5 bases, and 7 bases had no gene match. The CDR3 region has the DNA TGTGCCAGCAGCCCAAGGACTAGCGCCCACGAGCAGTACTTC. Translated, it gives CASSPRTSAHEQYF.